The next 6 T cell receptor beta chains were all read from a single sample in a study of cytomegalovirus exposure and HLA in healthy donors (TCRdb year 2017). The receptor library was made with the immunoSEQ multiplex PCR assay. A mixture of 60 forward primers for TCR Vbeta segments and 13 reverse primers for TCR Jbeta segments was used in the multiplex PCR. Entries here come from immuneACCESS through TCRdb and include only in-frame sequences with V and J called. Some clones fail to appear in such tables; in the studies checked, an unresolved V gene covers under half of the shortfall, and the cause of the remainder is unknown. The sample data list 90,000 to 110,000 clones, and roughly 80% of these were observed just once. The biggest ten clones account for roughly 6.9% of the sample. Input material: PBMCs. The origin of the receptors is a man aged 30 to 45 in good health and CMV-seropositive.

The chain combines TRBV5-1 with TRBJ2-1; D may be TRBD1 (6 bases). The CDR3 has 14 amino acids. Trimming took off 2 bases at V and 4 bases at J, with 10 bases between the two ends. CDR1 and CDR2 (germline): SGHRS, YFSETQ. DNA for the CDR3: TGCGCCAGCAGCTTTGGACAGAATTACAATGAGCAGTTCTTC. This encodes CASSFGQNYNEQFF.

This chain uses TRBV5-1 with TRBJ1-1; TRBD1 might be the D (6 bases). This CDR3 comprises 13 residues. The germline gives CDR1 SGHRS, CDR2 YFSETQ. V shed 0 bases and J shed 7 bases, with 10 bases lying between them. The CDR3 sequence is CASSLGAGVEAFF. CDR3 sequence (DNA): TGCGCCAGCAGCTTGGGGGCAGGGGTTGAAGCTTTCTTT.

The V and J genes are TRBV2 and TRBJ1-4; 8 bases fit TRBD1. The germline V gene encodes CDR1 SNHLY and CDR2 FYNNEI. CDR3 length: 15 residues. Losses at the gene ends were 7 bases for V and 3 bases for J; bases not matched to a gene: 7. The CDR3, as DNA: TGTGCCAGCACCGCAGGGGGCGGTGCTAATGAAAAACTGTTTTTT. Translated, it gives CASTAGGGANEKLFF.

The gene calls are TRBV9 and TRBJ1-6; the match to TRBD1 covers 7 bases. J lost 0 bases, V lost 5 bases, and 2 bases had no gene match. The germline gives CDR1 SGDLS, CDR2 YYNGEE. This CDR3 comprises 15 residues. CDR3 in amino acids: CASRQGSSYNSPLHF. The CDR3 coding sequence is TGTGCCAGCAGACAGGGGAGCTCCTATAATTCACCCCTCCACTTT. Full variable domain (rest looked up from reference TRBV9 and TRBJ1-6): DSGVTQTPKHLITATGQRVTLRCSPRSGDLSVYWYQQSLDQGLQFLIQYYNGEERAKGNILERFSAQQFPDLHSELNLSSLELGDSALYFCASRQGSSYNSPLHFGNGTRLTVT.

V usage is TRBV2 and J usage is TRBJ1-3; D perhaps matches TRBD1 (5 bases). Trimming stripped 7 bases from V and 7 bases from J, with 23 bases between. From germline, CDR1 is SNHLY and CDR2 FYNNEI. This CDR3 has 16 amino acids. The CDR3 protein is CASTYQQDLGRNTIYF. In DNA form, the CDR3 reads TGTGCCAGCACTTATCAACAGGACCTCGGACGGAACACCATATATTTT.

This CDR3 reads CASSPPGGGGQPQHF. CDR3 nucleotide sequence: TGTGCCAGCTCACCACCGGGGGGTGGAGGTCAGCCCCAGCATTTT. The rearrangement links TRBV18 to TRBJ1-5; tentatively, D is TRBD1 (5 bases). The CDR3 loop spans 15 amino acids. The V gene's germline CDR1 is KGHSH and CDR2 LQKENI. The germline V and J ends were trimmed by 0 bases and 6 bases, with 12 bases remaining between them.